This T cell receptor (beta chain) is drawn from a study of T-cell memory formation after mild COVID-19. With 1 base removed from V and 3 bases from J, the gap between germline ends came to 16 bases. The CDR3 spans 16 residues. Germline assignment: CDR1 SEHNR and CDR2 FQNEAQ (reference sequence). This clonotype was seen a handful of times. TCRdb reprocessed the 5' RACE reads via MiXCR and lists one record per CDR3 protein. The sample holds a few hundred thousand distinct CDR3 sequences, about 15% seen once. Input material: PBMCs or a T cell subset sorted from them (not recorded which). The chain is built from TRBV7-9 and TRBJ2-7, with D hard to call. The sequence derives from a man aged 18 to 30 who had mild COVID-19 (a few samples of this study predate the infection). Cell type and time point are not known. The CDR3 nucleotides are TGTGCCAGCAGCTTAGGGCCGACTCCGGGCGGCTACGAGCAGTACGTC. It is translated as CASSLGPTPGGYEQYV.